This T cell receptor beta chain is drawn from a study of blood T cell repertoires in COVID-19. The wider study: Sites across the United States, Italy and Spain contributed samples from acute and convalescent COVID-19. PBMCs, B-cell-depleted T cells, or T cells were the source of the cDNA or gDNA that made up the material.

Study processing details: Reference gene primers were amplified, and this amplification served to estimate nucleated cell counts. Clones were read by immunoSEQ multiplex PCR, and TCRdb kept only the in-frame ones, dropping some. V and J calls and clone size are those listed in that table; D and trimming were worked out from the DNA. The sample has some 28,000 clones; 80% to 90% are singletons. The germline V gene encodes CDR1 ENHRY and CDR2 SYGVKD. Germline trimming cut 3 bases from V and 5 bases from J; bases unmatched to any gene: 8. The CDR3 has 15 residues. The receptor was derived from a man aged 55 to 69 with acute or convalescent COVID-19. The chain is built from TRBV10-3 and TRBJ2-5, with 8 bases matching TRBD1. Sequencing was done on a sample of peripheral blood. The CDR3 protein is CAISDLDRVRETQYF. The CDR3 coding sequence is TGTGCCATCAGTGACCTGGACAGGGTGCGGGAGACCCAGTACTTC.